This is a list of T cell receptor beta chains from one sample in a study of blood T cell repertoires in COVID-19. TCRdb's copy holds only in-frame clones and misses some; the assay was immunoSEQ multiplex PCR. This sample yields around 140,000 clones, of which approximately 81% are seen a single time; around 2.5% belongs to the top ten. The sequenced sample was peripheral blood. The receptors originated from a human donor with acute or convalescent COVID-19. The donor label of this sample is uncertain. CDR3s include the opening cysteine and the closing phenylalanine or tryptophan. The D gene is left open where the match is weak. Expanded clones are given a class, and other clones once, few, many or no size at all.

15	TRBV7-2	TRBJ2-1	-	-	TGTGCCAGCAGCCCCCAGGTTATATCCTACAATGAGCAGTTCTTC	CASSPQVISYNEQFF
14	TRBV28	TRBJ2-7	-	-	TGTGCCAGCACCATATCAGGGACAAAAGGCGAGCAGTACTTC	CASTISGTKGEQYF
15	TRBV15	TRBJ1-2	-	-	TGTGCCACCAGCAGAGGGAGGGGATCCAACTATGGCTACACCTTC	CATSRGRGSNYGYTF
14	TRBV11-3	TRBJ1-1	TRBD1	many	TGTGCCAGCAGCTTCGGGACAGGGGGTACTGAAGCTTTCTTT	CASSFGTGGTEAFF
16	TRBV4-1	TRBJ2-3	-	-	TGCGCCAGCAGCCAAGTTCAATTGCAGGGATCAGATACGCAGTATTTT	CASSQVQLQGSDTQYF
14	TRBV7-2	TRBJ2-7	-	-	TGTGCCAGCAGCTTTGGAGGGTCCGACTACGAGCAGTACTTC	CASSFGGSDYEQYF
13	TRBV3-1/TRBV3-2	TRBJ1-5	-	-	TGTGCCAGCAGCCAAGCCCCCTATCAGCCCCAGCATTTT	CASSQAPYQPQHF
15	TRBV11-3	TRBJ2-2	TRBD1	-	TGTGCCAGCAGCCCGGGACAGGGGAGCACCGGGGAGCTGTTTTTT	CASSPGQGSTGELFF
12	TRBV14	TRBJ1-4	TRBD1	-	TGTGCCAGCAGCCAGGCGTGGGGGGACAGAATTTTT	CASSQAWGDRIF
15	TRBV9	TRBJ1-6	-	few	TGTGCCAGCAGCGTACTCGGGTATGGGGCCTCACCCCTCCACTTT	CASSVLGYGASPLHF
15	TRBV4-3	TRBJ2-3	TRBD1	-	TGCGCCAGCAGCCAAATACCGGGACAGAGAGATACGCAGTATTTT	CASSQIPGQRDTQYF
12	TRBV11-2	TRBJ2-3	TRBD2	-	TGTGCCGCTAGCGGGAATCGAGATACGCAGTATTTT	CAASGNRDTQYF
13	TRBV5-1	TRBJ2-3	TRBD2	-	TGCGCCAGCAGCGCCGGACTAGCAGATACGCAGTATTTT	CASSAGLADTQYF
15	TRBV20-1	TRBJ2-6	TRBD1	-	TGCAGTGCCAGTGACAGGGCTGGTGGGGCCAACGTCCTGACTTTC	CSASDRAGGANVLTF
15	TRBV6-1	TRBJ1-4	TRBD1	once	TGTGCCAGCAGTACACAGGGGCCGGGGAGTGAAAAACTGTTTTTT	CASSTQGPGSEKLFF
13	TRBV18	TRBJ2-4	-	-	TGTGCCAGCTCATACATAGCCAAAAACATTCAGTACTTC	CASSYIAKNIQYF
15	TRBV19	TRBJ2-5	TRBD1	-	TGTGCCAGTAGTGTGACTCAGGGGGTAGGGGAGACCCAGTACTTC	CASSVTQGVGETQYF
15	TRBV11-3	TRBJ2-2	-	-	TGTGCCAGCAGCCGGCGAGGGGGAGACACCGGGGAGCTGTTTTTT	CASSRRGGDTGELFF
18	TRBV9	TRBJ2-5	TRBD2	-	TGTGCCAGCAGCGTTAGCGGGGGGGCCTCCGGTGGACAAGAGACCCAGTACTTC	CASSVSGGASGGQETQYF
16	TRBV5-8	TRBJ1-2	TRBD1	few	TGTGCCAGCAGCTTGGCCTCGGGGACAGGGGCTTATGGCTACACCTTC	CASSLASGTGAYGYTF
17	TRBV6-6	TRBJ2-1	-	-	TGTGCCAGCAGTCCAGAGTCCGGCCACAGCTCCTACAATGAGCAGTTCTTC	CASSPESGHSSYNEQFF
18	TRBV11-2	TRBJ2-2	TRBD2	-	TGTGCCAGCAGCTTCGCCGAGCGGGGGGGCCGGGGGACCGGGGAGCTGTTTTTT	CASSFAERGGRGTGELFF
15	TRBV11-2	TRBJ1-2	-	-	TGTGCCAGCAGCCCCCCCGGGGGTTTTGGCTATGGCTACACCTTC	CASSPPGGFGYGYTF
12	TRBV29-1	TRBJ1-5	-	-	TGCAGCGTAGGAACAGGGAATCAGCCCCAGCATTTT	CSVGTGNQPQHF
17	TRBV28	TRBJ1-5	TRBD1	-	TGTGCCAGCAGCGGGGGTGTGACAGGGAACATCAATCAGCCCCAGCATTTT	CASSGGVTGNINQPQHF
15	TRBV19	TRBJ1-5	-	-	TGTGCCAGTAGTGAGACGGACACTAGCAATCAGCCCCAGCATTTT	CASSETDTSNQPQHF
15	TRBV7-2	TRBJ1-1	TRBD1	-	TGTGCCAGCAGCTTAGGTCCACAGGGGAGCACTGAAGCTTTCTTT	CASSLGPQGSTEAFF
17	TRBV9	TRBJ2-2	TRBD2	-	TGTGCCAGCAAAGGCGGCACTAGCGGGGGGAACACCGGGGAGCTGTTTTTT	CASKGGTSGGNTGELFF
15	TRBV4-3	TRBJ1-5	-	-	TGCGCCAGCAGCCAAGACTGGTCAGGGAAGGAGCCCCAGCATTTT	CASSQDWSGKEPQHF
16	TRBV6-5	TRBJ2-3	TRBD2	-	TGTGCCAGCAGTTACGTTCTAGCGGGGGGAGGGGATACGCAGTATTTT	CASSYVLAGGGDTQYF
16	TRBV13	TRBJ2-2	-	-	TGTGCCAGCAGTCCTAGCGACCTGGGAAAAGGCGGGGAGCTGTTTTTT	CASSPSDLGKGGELFF
15	TRBV4-1	TRBJ2-3	TRBD2	-	TGCGCCAGCAGCCTCCCGGGGGGAGGCACAGATACGCAGTATTTT	CASSLPGGGTDTQYF
16	TRBV28	TRBJ1-4	-	-	TGTGCCAGCATAAGTCTGGGGGGGGGAAGGGGTGAAAAACTGTTTTTT	CASISLGGGRGEKLFF
15	TRBV7-8	TRBJ1-6	-	-	TGTGCCAGTAGATTGACAGGCATATATAATTCACCCCTCCACTTT	CASRLTGIYNSPLHF
14	TRBV7-2	TRBJ1-1	TRBD1	-	TGTGCCAGCAGGACAGGGGGAACCAACACTGAAGCTTTCTTT	CASRTGGTNTEAFF
13	TRBV6-5	TRBJ1-5	TRBD1	many	TGTGCCAGCAGCCAACAGGGGGGTCAGCCCCAGCATTTT	CASSQQGGQPQHF
13	TRBV19	TRBJ1-1	-	-	TGTGCCAGTAGTGAGACCCGGGGGACTGAAGCTTTCTTT	CASSETRGTEAFF
16	TRBV5-4	TRBJ2-3	TRBD2	-	TGTGCCAGCAGCCCCTCGACTAGCGAGTTAGGAGATACGCAGTATTTT	CASSPSTSELGDTQYF
14	TRBV5-5	TRBJ2-3	-	-	TGTGCCAGCAGCTTGGACAGGGTCACAGATACGCAGTATTTT	CASSLDRVTDTQYF
13	TRBV5-1	TRBJ1-2	TRBD1	-	TGCGCCAGCAGCCTACGACAGGGGGAAGGCTACACCTTC	CASSLRQGEGYTF
15	TRBV19	TRBJ2-2	-	-	TGTGCCAGTAGTGGGGGACATACTAACACCGGGGAGCTGTTTTTT	CASSGGHTNTGELFF
14	TRBV7-2	TRBJ2-1	TRBD1	once	TGTGCCAGCAGCTTAAGACAGGGGAACAATGAGCAGTTCTTC	CASSLRQGNNEQFF
15	TRBV6-2/TRBV6-3	TRBJ2-1	-	-	TGTGCCAGCAGTTCTACTATAGCGGTATACAATGAGCAGTTCTTC	CASSSTIAVYNEQFF
17	TRBV9	TRBJ2-2	TRBD1	-	TGTGCCAGCAGCGGGAAACAGGGGGTTGCGAACACCGGGGAGCTGTTTTTT	CASSGKQGVANTGELFF
15	TRBV24-1	TRBJ1-5	TRBD1	-	TGTGCCACCAGTGATTCCGGGACAGGGCGCCAGCCCCAGCATTTT	CATSDSGTGRQPQHF
12	TRBV2	TRBJ2-1	TRBD1	-	TGTGCCAGCAGATCAGGGGGTAGTGAGCAGTTCTTC	CASRSGGSEQFF
16	TRBV5-8	TRBJ2-7	TRBD1	-	TGTGCCAGCAGCTGGACTCCGGGACAGTTCTCCTACGAGCAGTACTTC	CASSWTPGQFSYEQYF
15	TRBV19	TRBJ2-1	-	-	TGTGCCAGTAGACCTCTTAGCGGAAATTACAATGAGCAGTTCTTC	CASRPLSGNYNEQFF
16	TRBV7-2	TRBJ1-5	-	-	TGTGCCAGCAGCAGTAGTGGGAGTGGGGTTGCTCAGCCCCAGCATTTT	CASSSSGSGVAQPQHF
17	TRBV5-1	TRBJ2-3	TRBD2	-	TGCGCCAGCAGCTCCGCGGGACTAGCGGAGCCGGGGGGTACGCAGTATTTT	CASSSAGLAEPGGTQYF
15	TRBV19	TRBJ1-2	TRBD1	few	TGTGCCAGTAGTATCCGGACAGGGATGGGGTATGGCTACACCTTC	CASSIRTGMGYGYTF
12	TRBV5-4	TRBJ2-1	TRBD1	-	TGTGCCAGCACCGCACAGGGGACTGAGCAGTTCTTC	CASTAQGTEQFF
11	TRBV18	TRBJ1-2	-	-	TGTGCCAGCTCACCGGGAGAGGGCTACACCTTC	CASSPGEGYTF
12	TRBV28	TRBJ1-6	-	once	TGTGCCAGCAGGTCAGGAAATTCACCCCTCCACTTT	CASRSGNSPLHF
13	TRBV12-3/TRBV12-4	TRBJ1-1	-	-	TGTGCCAGCACCCTTGGAGGGCGCACTGAAGCTTTCTTT	CASTLGGRTEAFF